What follows are 24 T cell receptor beta chains derived from one specimen sequenced in a study of T cells in Graves' hyperthyroidism and ophthalmopathy. Using RNA transcripts as the source, TCR beta CDR3 regions were amplified. An initial round of RT-PCR targeting the TCR CDR3 relied on the HTBI primer set. TCRdb fed the multiplex PCR reads into MiXCR, producing one record per CDR3 protein. The data hold about 410,000 distinct CDR3 sequences, with over 12% observed a single time. The specimen sequenced was blood. The receptors derive from a man younger than 35 with Graves' ophthalmopathy.

The V and J genes are TRBV6-6 and TRBJ2-7; D could derive from TRBD1 or TRBD2 (5 bases each). Deletions cut 0 bases from V and 4 bases from J, with 25 bases between. The CDR3 runs to 19 residues. Germline values: CDR1 MNHNY, CDR2 SVGAGI (reference sequence). Here the CDR3 DNA reads TGTGCCAGCAGTTACTCGCTCCAGGGCGGGCCAGCGTCGAATTACGAGCAGTACTTC. As protein: CASSYSLQGGPASNYEQYF.

The V gene is TRBV7-3, the J gene TRBJ2-6; TRBD1 or TRBD2 may be the D gene (5 bases each). The V end was cut by 5 bases, the J end by 2 bases, with 10 bases between. The CDR3 loop spans 15 amino acids. The germline V gene has CDR1 SGHTA and CDR2 FQGTGA. The CDR3 is CASSSQGPGANVLTF. The CDR3 nucleotides are TGTGCCAGCAGCAGCCAGGGACCTGGGGCCAACGTCCTGACTTTC.

This clonotype was recorded many times. The rearrangement links TRBV10-1 to TRBJ2-1; D call uncertain. This CDR3 spans 13 amino acids. CDR1 is WNHNN, CDR2 SYGVQD, per germline (reference sequence). V lost 2 bases to trimming and J lost 10 bases, with 12 bases between them. CDR3 bases: TGCGCCAGCAGTGAGAGTTTACGGAGAGAGCAGTTCTTC. Its protein is CASSESLRREQFF.

The DNA for the CDR3 is TGTGCCAGCAGTCCCTTTAGCGGGGCCGGGGAGCTGTTTTTT. Translation gives CASSPFSGAGELFF. The chain links TRBV7-6 to TRBJ2-2, with 8 bases that match TRBD2. The CDR3 has 14 residues. The junction had 6 bases not matched to a gene; V was cut back by 6 bases and J by 6 bases. In germline, CDR1 is SGHVS, CDR2 FNYEAQ.

The chain uses TRBV7-8 and TRBJ2-3; D not resolved. Between the trimmed V and J ends, which lost 3 bases and 8 bases, there was a span of 6 bases. The germline CDR1 and CDR2 sequences are SGHVS and FQNEAQ. The CDR3 consists of 11 residues. The CDR3 DNA follows: TGTGCCAGCAGCTTCCTTGCTACGCAGTATTTT. It translates to CASSFLATQYF.

This clonotype occurred many times. The chain combines TRBV20-1 with TRBJ1-5; D is uncertain. CDR3 length: 12 residues. V gave up 3 bases and J gave up 7 bases, with 10 bases separating them. Per germline, CDR1 DFQATT and CDR2 SNEGSKA (reference sequence). CDR3 sequence: CSASLLGQPQHF. The CDR3 region has the DNA TGCAGTGCTAGTTTACTTGGACAGCCCCAGCATTTT.

The chain joins TRBV7-9 to TRBJ1-5, with D uncertain. Between the trimmed V and J ends, which lost 7 bases and 4 bases, there was a span of 14 bases. This CDR3 is built from 14 residues. In germline, CDR1 is SEHNR, CDR2 FQNEAQ (reference sequence). This CDR3 reads CASNSNRANQPQHF. The CDR3 nucleotides read TGTGCCAGCAACAGTAATAGGGCTAATCAGCCCCAGCATTTT.

This clonotype was seen just once. The rearrangement joins TRBV19 to TRBJ1-3, with 7 bases aligning to TRBD1. This CDR3 region has 16 residues. Germline V gives CDR1 LNHDA, CDR2 SQIVND (reference sequence). The ends lost 5 bases at V and 2 bases at J; junction bases unmatched: 9. As DNA, the CDR3 is TGTGCCAGTAGTGCACTAGGGACAGCGACTGGAAACACCATATATTTT. Protein sequence: CASSALGTATGNTIYF.

There are a few counts of this clonotype. The chain joins TRBV9 to TRBJ2-7; 9 bases agree with TRBD2. The CDR3 consists of 16 residues. Trimming removed 4 bases from V and 4 bases from J; junction bases left unmatched: 12. Germline lookup yields CDR1 SGDLS and CDR2 YYNGEE. The CDR3 region has the DNA TGTGCCAGCAGCCCCGGGACTAGCCTCTGGGAATACGAGCAGTACTTC. Its protein product is CASSPGTSLWEYEQYF.

This clonotype was observed many times. V gene TRBV9 combines with J gene TRBJ2-1; tentative D call: TRBD2 (6 bases). The V end lost 5 bases, the J end lost 4 bases, and 19 bases lay between the germline ends. Per germline, CDR1 SGDLS and CDR2 YYNGEE. The CDR3 extends over 16 amino acids. The CDR3 loop reads CASSGVAGRGYNEQFF. The CDR3 DNA sequence: TGTGCCAGCAGTGGAGTCGCGGGAAGGGGTTACAATGAGCAGTTCTTC.

The V gene is TRBV29-1, the J gene TRBJ1-4; the D is unclear. CDR1 and CDR2 from the germline V gene are SQVTM and ANQGSEA. This CDR3 is built from 11 residues. V lost 4 bases, J lost 6 bases, and 6 bases lay in between. The chain's CDR3 is CSVGRDEKLFF. The CDR3 DNA reads TGCAGCGTTGGGAGGGATGAAAAACTGTTTTTT.

This clonotype was recorded at least ten times. The V and J genes are TRBV29-1 and TRBJ2-7; D perhaps matches TRBD2 (6 bases). This CDR3 spans 11 amino acids. Germline CDR1 is SQVTM and CDR2 is ANQGSEA. With 6 bases removed from V and 7 bases from J, the gap between germline ends came to 13 bases. The CDR3 nucleotides are TGCAGCGTAGCGGATGGGAGGGAGCAGTACTTC. Protein sequence: CSVADGREQYF.

In its sample, this clonotype was seen a few times. V usage is TRBV4-2 and J usage is TRBJ2-7, with 11 bases matching TRBD2. Per the germline V gene, CDR1 is LGHNA and CDR2 is YNFKEQ. After removal of 0 bases from V and 4 bases from J, the junction contained 5 bases not matched to a gene. The CDR3 has 16 amino acids. CDR3 region: CASSQDTLAGEYEQYF. The CDR3 region has the DNA TGTGCCAGCAGCCAAGACACACTAGCGGGAGAGTACGAGCAGTACTTC.

This clonotype was recorded many times. The chain couples TRBV2 to TRBJ2-2; D is undetermined. Per the germline V gene, CDR1 is SNHLY and CDR2 is FYNNEI. The V end was cut by 1 base, the J end by 4 bases, with 10 bases between. The CDR3 totals 15 residues. This CDR3 reads CASSEGDKGTGELFF. DNA for the CDR3: TGTGCCAGCAGTGAAGGCGACAAGGGCACCGGGGAGCTGTTTTTT.

In the case of this clonotype: A read error is possible here, since a much larger clone lies one base away. This rearrangement joins TRBV11-2 to TRBJ2-4; D gene unclear. The germline V gene encodes CDR1 SGHAT and CDR2 FQNNGV. This CDR3 is 11 amino acids long. CDR3 region: CTSSDPLLQYF. The DNA for the CDR3 is TGTACCAGCAGCGATCCATTATTACAGTACTTC.

This clonotype was observed at least ten times. V and J are TRBV20-1 and TRBJ2-2; tentatively, D is TRBD1 (6 bases). This CDR3 has 15 residues. V was pared by 3 bases and J by 1 base, with 12 bases between. Germline CDR1 reads DFQATT; CDR2 reads SNEGSKA (reference sequence). CDR3 DNA sequence: TGCAGTGCTAGTGGGGGCACTCTGAACACCGGGGAGCTGTTTTTT. It translates to CSASGGTLNTGELFF.

At least ten counts were recorded for this clonotype. The chain employs TRBV5-1 and TRBJ2-2; D gene uncertain. In germline, CDR1 is SGHRS, CDR2 YFSETQ. The V end was cut by 2 bases, the J end by 7 bases, with 3 bases between. CDR3 size: 11 residues. CDR3 coding DNA: TGCGCCAGCAGCTTTCACGGGGAGCTGTTTTTT. Its translation: CASSFHGELFF.

This clonotype was counted a few times. The rearrangement links TRBV9 to TRBJ2-3; possibly TRBD1 for D (5 bases). V dropped 2 bases and J dropped 4 bases, with 14 bases sitting between them. This CDR3 region has 15 residues. Germline V gene lookup returns CDR1 SGDLS and CDR2 YYNGEE. This CDR3 reads CASSVVGAGPDTQYF. Written as DNA, the CDR3 is TGTGCCAGCAGCGTGGTAGGGGCCGGCCCAGATACGCAGTATTTT.

The chain carries TRBV2 and TRBJ2-6; 9 bases are a match to TRBD1. CDR3 length equals 18 residues. V shed 6 bases and J 2 bases; nucleotides not matched to a gene: 11. CDR1 and CDR2 from the germline V gene are SNHLY and FYNNEI. The DNA for the CDR3 is TGTGCCAGCAGCCAGCCGGGACAGGGAGCGCCTGGGGCCAACGTCCTGACTTTC. It specifies CASSQPGQGAPGANVLTF.

Many counts were recorded for this clonotype. J is TRBJ2-7 and V is TRBV20-1; 8 bases agree with TRBD1. With V trimmed by 0 bases and J by 3 bases, 4 bases remained unmatched. In germline, CDR1 is DFQATT, CDR2 SNEGSKA (reference sequence). The CDR3 has 14 residues. Here the CDR3 DNA reads TGCAGTGCTAGAGAAGAAGGACAGGGCTACGAGCAGTACTTC. Protein: CSAREEGQGYEQYF.

This clonotype was seen only a few times. This clone may be a read error of a much larger clone one base away. The chain employs TRBV18 and TRBJ2-7; D not resolved. The CDR3 is 13 residues long. CDR1 is KGHSH and CDR2 is LQKENI in the germline V gene. The CDR3 sequence is CAGSPASDYEQYF. The CDR3 region has the DNA TGTGCCGGCTCACCGGCCAGCGACTACGAGCAGTACTTC.

The table lists this clonotype with a count of one. The rearrangement links TRBV9 to TRBJ1-2; 8 bases are a match to TRBD1. The CDR3 consists of 14 residues. With V trimmed by 7 bases and J by 0 bases, 5 bases remained unmatched. Germline V gene lookup returns CDR1 SGDLS and CDR2 YYNGEE. CDR3 sequence reads: CASGTGPSNYGYTF. DNA of the CDR3: TGTGCCAGCGGGACAGGCCCCTCTAACTATGGCTACACCTTC.

This clonotype has only a few counts. CDR3 sequence (DNA): TGTGCCAGCTCACCGCAGCTTCAATACTGGGACTTTAAAACCGACGAGCAGTACTTC. Translated: CASSPQLQYWDFKTDEQYF. The chain combines TRBV18 with TRBJ2-7; perhaps TRBD2 as D (6 bases). Per the germline V gene, CDR1 is KGHSH and CDR2 is LQKENI. Trimming shortened V by 3 bases and J by 5 bases, and 29 bases separated the two germline ends. CDR3 length: 19 residues. Together with reference TRBV18 and TRBJ2-7, the CDR3 gives the full variable domain: NAGVMQNPRHLVRRRGQEARLRCSPMKGHSHVYWYRQLPEEGLKFMVYLQKENIIDESGMPKERFSAEFPKEGPSILRIQQVVRGDSAAYFCASSPQLQYWDFKTDEQYFGPGTRLTVT.

This clonotype was detected ten times or more. DNA of the CDR3: TGTGCCTGGAAGCGGACCGTGAGGACTGAAGCTTTCTTT. This encodes CAWKRTVRTEAFF. V gene TRBV30 combines with J gene TRBJ1-1; no firm D call. Trimming removed 4 bases from V and 5 bases from J, with 14 bases in between. The CDR3 contains 13 residues. Germline V gene data show CDR1 as GTSNPN and CDR2 as SVGIG (reference sequence).